This T cell receptor beta chain came from a study of T cell responses to AZD1222 COVID-19 vaccine (dated by TCRdb to the early 2020s). Some background on the complete study: AZD1222 recipients given second doses at about 4 weeks or at about 12 weeks were pooled, since spike-specific TCR depth and breadth were not found to differ between the two schedules. TCR sequencing covered 233 trial participants: about 210 given two doses of AZD1222 and approximately 25 given two doses of MenACWY control vaccine. Trial participants were enrolled into age subgroups of 18-55, 56-69 and 70-plus years, which contained about 150, 27 and 61 TCR-sequenced participants, respectively. General conclusions and limits of the study: No day 14 peak-response samples were available, so repertoires were characterized only after the peak T cell response. Most participants were white British and females outnumbered males, and the authors suggested that clonal diversity may have been underestimated. Conclusions about previously exposed vaccinees are limited, since just six AZD1222 recipients were seropositive for SARS-CoV-2 at baseline. In the small 56-69-year group, the increase in depth fell short of significance, most likely because of low power. After two AZD1222 doses, both the breadth and the depth of spike-specific TCRs were significantly higher than at day 0 and than in MenACWY recipients. Reportedly, close to half of the unique spike-specific TCRs recognized epitopes lying outside the regions that are mutated in the B.1.351 and B.1.1.7 variants. Vaccine-associated CD4 TCRs spanned the whole spike protein, with dominant responses in regions 160-218 and 743-854.

The time point label corresponds to: baseline before first vaccination. Samples from vaccinated people were obtained from the UK trials COV001 and COV002, which included a single-blind randomized controlled phase 2/3 trial of AZD1222 (ChAdOx1 nCoV-19) in healthy adults. For TCRbeta chain sequencing, PBMC samples were collected from trial participants at day 0 and at day 28 after the second dose. With regard to this clone: Its antigen is currently not known. Base qualities are not recorded, but no much larger clone differs from it by a single base.

The CDR3 regions of human TCRbeta chains were analyzed by immunosequencing. In the original analysis: Repertoire TCRs were matched against a reference library of SARS-CoV-2-specific TCRs generated with the MIRA antigen-specificity platform. Breadth was defined as the fraction of unique TCRs that were SARS-CoV-2-associated. Depth was defined as the fraction of total T cells that were SARS-CoV-2-associated. Each spike-specific TCR was assigned to its reactive spike region and to a CD4 or CD8 class using the MIRA data. Log10-transformed breadth and depth values were compared by one-way ANOVA with Sidak's multiple comparisons tests. Entries here come from immuneACCESS through TCRdb and include only in-frame sequences with V and J called. Some clones fail to appear in such tables; in the studies checked, an unresolved V gene covers under half of the shortfall, and the cause of the remainder is unknown. V, J and clone size were drawn from that table, and D and trimming were deduced from the DNA. In this sample the table shows some 140,000 clones, about 87% of which occur a single time. The top ten hold 3% to 3.5% of the sample.

The receptor's source is an adult in good health. The specimen was peripheral blood, collected on day 0 of AZD1222 vaccination.

The CDR3: CASSQAGGKLFF. The DNA sequence is given as TGTGCCAGCAGCCAAGCGGGGGGAAAACTGTTTTTT. The sequence links TRBV3-1 (or the pseudogene TRBV3-2) to TRBJ1-4, with TRBD1 tentatively as D gene (5 bases match). CDR1 LGHDT and CDR2 YNNKEL are derived from the germline V gene (reference sequence). From cysteine to phenylalanine, the CDR3 is 12 amino acids long. The sequence is cut down to CDR3 DNA, 36 bases in frame from base 1. Deletion took 1 base off V and 10 bases off J, with a span of 7 bases between the germline ends.